Here is one T cell receptor (beta chain) with its context. PCR primers comprised 60 Vbeta and 13 Jbeta primers. Only in-frame clones appear in the TCRdb table, and some are missing; sequencing was by immunoSEQ multiplex PCR. The table has about 170,000 clones, about 81% seen once. This record comes from a study of cytomegalovirus exposure and HLA in healthy donors. The TCR was taken from a woman between 45 and 65 years old in good health and CMV-seropositive. Sequencing input: PBMCs.

CDR3 in amino acids: CASSERRWAGGYTEAFF. Written as DNA, the CDR3 is TGCGCCAGCAGTGAAAGACGGTGGGCAGGGGGATACACTGAAGCTTTCTTT. The V call is TRBV10-1, the J call TRBJ1-1, with TRBD1 matching 7 bases. CDR3 length equals 17 residues. V trimming: 3 bases; J trimming: 3 bases; junction bases outside the gene matches: 13. Germline values: CDR1 WNHNN, CDR2 SYGVQD (reference sequence).